The next 2 T cell receptor beta chains were all read from a single sample in a study of T cell repertoires in cytomegalovirus infection (dated by TCRdb to about 2019). What the treatment or condition label conveys for this sample: in vitro stimulation with specific CMV peptide epitopes to enrich CMV-specific T cells. For these TCRs, the target antigens are not known. These reads were obtained on an Illumina HiSeq 1500. The public sequencing data were trimmed at Q25 with fastp and processed into clonotypes with MiXCR by TCRdb, which kept only in-frame beta chains. Identical CDR3 proteins give one entry, which carries the most common genes and DNA. The sample has about 500,000 distinct CDR3 sequences on record, 30% to 40% of them singletons. The ten largest clones take up roughly a sixth of the sample. The input for sequencing was cultured PBMCs, taken from culture after CMV antigen stimulation. These TCRs come from a human donor in good health (CMV status not recorded). Some clones in this sample may be carry-over from other donors' samples.

The rearrangement uses TRBV28 and TRBJ2-4, with 9 bases that match TRBD2. CDR3 size: 15 residues. Trimming took 6 bases from V and 4 from J; bases not matched to a gene: 7. The germline gives CDR1 MDHEN, CDR2 SYDVKM. In nucleotides, the CDR3 is TGTGCCAGCAGCCCTAGCGGGATCGGAAAAAACATTCAGTACTTC. It encodes CASSPSGIGKNIQYF.

This clonotype was recorded at least ten times. This chain links TRBV28 with TRBJ2-1, with D possibly being TRBD2 (5 bases). The CDR3 is 13 residues long. Germline lookup yields CDR1 MDHEN and CDR2 SYDVKM. V lost 6 bases to trimming and J lost 5 bases, with 11 bases between them. In DNA form, the CDR3 reads TGTGCCAGCAGCCCAGGACTGAACAATGAGCAGTTCTTC. Protein product: CASSPGLNNEQFF.